The source of this T cell receptor (beta chain) is a study of T-cell memory formation after mild COVID-19. MiXCR, run by TCRdb on the 5' RACE reads, gives a single entry per CDR3 protein. The sample shows 150,000 or so distinct CDR3 sequences, roughly 15% of them seen only once. Germline CDR1 DFQATT, CDR2 SNEGSKA (reference sequence). J lost 3 bases, V lost 0 bases, and 7 bases had no gene match. The CDR3 extends over 16 amino acids. The chain couples TRBV20-1 to TRBJ2-7, with 11 bases matching TRBD2. This TCR was sampled from an adult woman who had mild COVID-19 (a few samples of this study predate the infection). Cell type and time point are not known. Sequenced material: PBMCs or a T cell subset sorted from them (not recorded which). The CDR3 spells CSAREGLAVIGYEQYF. The CDR3 DNA is TGCAGTGCTAGAGAGGGACTAGCGGTGATCGGCTACGAGCAGTACTTC.